One and the same sample provided the 5 T cell receptor beta chains below, sequenced in a study of cytomegalovirus exposure and HLA in healthy donors (TCRdb year 2017). The library was produced with the immunoSEQ multiplex PCR assay. For the multiplex PCR, a mixture combining 60 forward primers for TCR Vbeta segments and 13 reverse primers for TCR Jbeta segments was used. The table comes from immuneACCESS by way of TCRdb, which keeps in-frame sequences with V and J called. Part of the clones is missing from these tables; in studies checked, under half for an unresolved V gene and the rest for unknown reasons. For this sample the table gives some 110,000 clones, of which roughly two thirds were detected only once. Jointly, the top ten make up 2.2% of the sample. The sequencing input was PBMCs. Receptors were obtained from a woman in her thirties in good health and CMV-seronegative.

The chain is built from TRBV19 and TRBJ2-6, with 10 bases that match TRBD1. The V gene end was trimmed by 6 bases and the J gene end by 0 bases; junction bases not matched to a gene: 8. Germline CDR1 and CDR2: LNHDA and SQIVND (reference sequence). The CDR3 loop spans 18 amino acids. This chain's CDR3 is CASSLGQGRFSGANVLTF. The CDR3 coding sequence is TGTGCCAGTAGCCTGGGACAGGGGAGATTCTCTGGGGCCAACGTCCTGACTTTC.

The chain is built from TRBV6-1 and TRBJ2-5; TRBD2 matches 8 bases. The CDR3 loop spans 16 amino acids. Germline V gene lookup returns CDR1 MNHNS and CDR2 SASEGT. After removal of 2 bases from V and 1 base from J, the junction contained 6 bases not matched to a gene. CDR3 nucleotide sequence: TGTGCCAGCAGTGAATTGGGCGGGAGGCCCCAAGAGACCCAGTACTTC. Amino acids: CASSELGGRPQETQYF.

V usage is TRBV28 and J usage is TRBJ2-5; 11 bases match TRBD2. The germline CDR1 and CDR2 sequences are MDHEN and SYDVKM. Unmatched junction bases numbered 5, after V lost 0 bases and J lost 2 bases. CDR3 length equals 17 residues. In nucleotides, the CDR3 is TGTGCCAGCAGTTTATGGACTAGCGGGGTGACACAAGAGACCCAGTACTTC. Amino acid sequence: CASSLWTSGVTQETQYF.

The chain couples TRBV11-1 to TRBJ1-2, with TRBD1 matching 9 bases. Per germline, CDR1 SGHAT and CDR2 FQDESV (reference sequence). This CDR3 region has 14 residues. V was clipped by 5 bases and J by 8 bases; unmatched bases: 9. CDR3 protein: CASSLTGTGYGYTF. The CDR3 region has the DNA TGTGCCAGCAGCCTGACCGGGACAGGGTACGGCTACACCTTC.

J is TRBJ2-3 and V is TRBV28; 7 bases agree with TRBD1. V trimming: 5 bases; J trimming: 5 bases; junction bases outside the gene matches: 7. The CDR3 is made up of 14 amino acids. Germline CDR1 MDHEN, CDR2 SYDVKM. The CDR3 bases are TGTGCCAGCAGTAAACAGGGGCAGGGAGATACGCAGTATTTT. This gives the protein CASSKQGQGDTQYF.